Following are 10 T cell receptor beta chains from one sample sequenced in a study of blood T cells in healthy people across ages. Combining a sample-barcoded 5' primer with a J-beta primer mix, a second PCR ran for about 6 to 11 cycles. MiXCR was run by TCRdb on the 5' RACE reads, yielding one entry per CDR3 protein. The data contain more than 900,000 distinct CDR3 sequences, almost 30% of them seen just once; the ten biggest clones take up more than 8.5%. This same sample was also part of a study on T cells of mothers and their children.

Sequenced input: blood. Source of these receptors: a woman in her thirties or forties in good health.

Regarding this clonotype: Possible read error: a much larger clone is one base away. The genes are TRBV5-1 and TRBJ2-7, with D tentatively TRBD1 (6 bases). The germline gives CDR1 SGHRS, CDR2 YFSETQ. This CDR3 comprises 12 residues. V dropped 5 bases and J dropped 7 bases, with 13 bases sitting between them. The CDR3 protein is CASRTDRHEQYF. DNA of the CDR3: TGCGCCAGCAGAACCGACAGGCATGAGCAGTACTTC.

This clonotype showed up just a few times. The chain has TRBV29-1 and TRBJ2-5; 8 bases match TRBD1. This CDR3 is 14 amino acids long. Germline V gives CDR1 SQVTM, CDR2 ANQGSEA. Losses at the gene ends were 4 bases for V and 2 bases for J; bases not matched to a gene: 6. The CDR3 is CSVVGGQGQETQYF. CDR3 nucleotides: TGCAGCGTTGTGGGTGGACAGGGTCAAGAGACCCAGTACTTC.

The chain uses TRBV4-1 and TRBJ2-1; D uncertain. In germline, CDR1 is MGHRA, CDR2 YSYEKL. CDR3 length equals 15 residues. V lost 0 bases and J 7 bases, leaving 13 bases between the germline ends. The CDR3 region is CASSQDWGWKNEQFF. In DNA, the CDR3 is TGCGCCAGCAGCCAAGACTGGGGATGGAAGAATGAGCAGTTCTTC.

The chain links TRBV19 to TRBJ2-7; D is ambiguous. The CDR3 has 17 amino acids. V lost 5 bases, J lost 6 bases, and 26 bases lay in between. Germline V gives CDR1 LNHDA, CDR2 SQIVND (reference sequence). The CDR3, as DNA: TGTGCCAGTAGTCCAGCATGGTTACAGAGGAAGGTGCTCGAGCAGTACTTC. Its protein product is CASSPAWLQRKVLEQYF.

This clonotype was observed at least ten times. The V and J genes are TRBV5-4 and TRBJ2-7, with 9 bases that match TRBD1. Germline values: CDR1 SGHNT, CDR2 YYREEE (reference sequence). CDR3 length: 16 amino acids. With V trimmed by 4 bases and J by 4 bases, 12 bases remained unmatched. The CDR3 bases are TGTGCCAGCAGCGAAGATCCGGGACAGGGCTGGTACGAGCAGTACTTC. Its protein is CASSEDPGQGWYEQYF.

This clonotype was observed many times. The chain combines TRBV4-1 with TRBJ1-2; unclear D gene. Trimming left V 3 bases short and J 2 bases short, with 7 bases between. Germline CDR1 reads MGHRA; CDR2 reads YSYEKL. The CDR3 is made up of 13 amino acids. The CDR3 coding sequence is TGCGCCAGCAGCCACGGGCCGAACTATGGCTACACCTTC. Encoded protein: CASSHGPNYGYTF.

This chain links TRBV5-1 with TRBJ1-2; D unresolved. This CDR3 is 15 amino acids long. Germline CDR1 and CDR2: SGHRS and YFSETQ. V lost 4 bases and J lost 0, with 13 bases in between. The CDR3 region has the DNA TGCGCCAGCAGCCAAAGCCAAGGGTCTAACTATGGCTACACCTTC. Translation gives CASSQSQGSNYGYTF.

A remark on this clonotype: This may arise from a read error, as a much more abundant clone is one base away. The genes are TRBV7-9 and TRBJ1-2; perhaps TRBD1 as D (5 bases). Germline CDR1 SEHNR, CDR2 FQNEAQ (reference sequence). CDR3 length equals 14 residues. The DNA for the CDR3 is TGTGTCAGCAGCTTGGGAGGGGAATTCGATGGCTACACCTTC. Translating it yields CVSSLGGEFDGYTF. Supplemented by reference TRBV7-9 and TRBJ1-2, the full variable domain reads DTGVSQNPRHKITKRGQNVTFRCDPISEHNRLYWYRQTLGQGPEFLTYFQNEAQLEKSRLLSDRFSAERPKGSFSTLEIQRTEQGDSAMYLCVSSLGGEFDGYTFGSGTRLTVV.

This clonotype turned up a few times. This chain joins TRBV18 and TRBJ1-2, with a weak D call TRBD1 (5 bases). V gave up 3 bases and J gave up 7 bases, with 18 bases separating them. CDR3 length equals 15 residues. Germline CDR1 reads KGHSH; CDR2 reads LQKENI. In nucleotides, the CDR3 is TGTGCCAGCTCACCCGGGACTACACCGGGCCGTGGCTACACCTTC. Amino acid sequence: CASSPGTTPGRGYTF.

This rearrangement joins TRBV6-5 to TRBJ2-7; a weak D match, TRBD1 (6 bases). The CDR3 covers 15 residues. CDR1 and CDR2 from the germline V gene are MNHEY and SVGAGI. The ends were cut back, 0 bases at V and 5 bases at J, with 14 bases in the middle. CDR3 protein: CASSYSLQPGDEQYF. CDR3 sequence (DNA): TGTGCCAGCAGTTACTCGTTACAGCCAGGGGACGAGCAGTACTTC.